The subject of this entry is one T cell receptor beta chain. As originally analysed: Estimation of nucleated cell counts relied on the amplification of reference gene primers. The assay was immunoSEQ multiplex PCR, and TCRdb's table has in-frame clones only and misses some. That table supplies the V and J calls and clone size; D and trimming were determined from the DNA. The sample yields about 400,000 clones, about nine tenths seen once. This entry is derived from a study of blood T cell repertoires in COVID-19. The sequencing sample was made of PBMCs or T cells enriched from blood (not recorded which). The clonotype was recovered from a woman younger than 45 who had recovered from COVID-19.

CDR3 region: CASKQGALGSNTEAFF. The CDR3 DNA reads TGTGCCAGTAAACAGGGTGCGTTGGGGAGTAACACTGAAGCTTTCTTT. The V call is TRBV19, the J call TRBJ1-1; D perhaps matches TRBD1 (6 bases). Between the trimmed V and J ends, which lost 7 bases and 2 bases, there was a span of 20 bases. The CDR3 is made up of 16 amino acids. Germline CDR1 is LNHDA and CDR2 is SQIVND (reference sequence).